These 4 T cell receptor beta chains originate from one sample sequenced in a study of blood T cell repertoires in COVID-19. Repertoires were generated with immunoSEQ multiplex PCR, while TCRdb's copy carries only in-frame clones and drops some. The table has 310,000 or so clones, over 75% seen once. The sample comprised PBMCs or T cells enriched from blood (not recorded which). The origin of the receptors is a woman in her 30s who had recovered from COVID-19.

This clone has just one count. The rearrangement uses TRBV15 and TRBJ2-1, with TRBD1 matching over 7 bases. CDR3 size: 19 residues. V shed 0 bases and J 2 bases; nucleotides not matched to a gene: 13. The germline V gene encodes CDR1 LNHNV and CDR2 YYDKDF (reference sequence). The CDR3 here is CATSRDKATDRATYNEQFF. CDR3 nucleotide sequence: TGTGCCACCAGCAGAGATAAAGCCACCGACAGGGCCACCTACAATGAGCAGTTCTTC.

V gene TRBV3-1 (or the pseudogene TRBV3-2) combines with J gene TRBJ2-3; no clear D. The CDR3 spans 16 residues. Trimming cost V 4 bases and J 2 bases, with 16 bases left between them. From germline, CDR1 is LGHDT and CDR2 YNNKEL (reference sequence). CDR3 coding DNA: TGTGCCAGCAGCCCCTCCCAAACACACCTCACAGATACGCAGTATTTT. This codes for CASSPSQTHLTDTQYF.

The chain combines TRBV18 with TRBJ2-4; D gene unclear. The CDR3 length is 14 residues. V lost 3 bases and J 7 bases, leaving 13 bases between the germline ends. The germline CDR1 and CDR2 sequences are KGHSH and LQKENI. CDR3 region: CASSPTEQWNIQYF. The CDR3 region has the DNA TGTGCCAGCTCACCCACGGAACAGTGGAACATTCAGTACTTC.

The chain is built from TRBV7-2 and TRBJ2-3; D not resolved. The CDR3 consists of 13 residues. Germline assignment: CDR1 SGHTA and CDR2 FQGNSA. Trimming took off 6 bases at V and 4 bases at J, with 11 bases between the two ends. This chain's CDR3 is CASSSGSADTQYF. The CDR3 DNA reads as TGTGCCAGCAGTTCCGGGTCGGCAGATACGCAGTATTTT.